These 23 T cell receptor beta chains originate from one sample sequenced in a study of T cells in Graves' hyperthyroidism and ophthalmopathy. It was RNA transcripts that yielded the amplified TCR beta CDR3 regions. The HTBI primer set served for first-round RT-PCR of the TCR CDR3. TCRdb re-called the multiplex PCR reads through MiXCR, storing one row per CDR3 protein. The table shows 480,000 or so distinct CDR3 sequences, with 14% occurring only once. The sample taken for sequencing was blood. All receptors come from a woman in her late teens or twenties with Graves' hyperthyroidism.

The V call is TRBV6-1, the J call TRBJ2-1, with D possibly matching TRBD2 (6 bases). The V end was cut by 10 bases, the J end by 3 bases, with 10 bases between. Germline V gives CDR1 MNHNS, CDR2 SASEGT. The CDR3 covers 12 residues. DNA for the CDR3: TGTGCCACCCCGGGAGACTACAATGAGCAGTTCTTC. It yields the protein CATPGDYNEQFF.

The chain employs TRBV19 and TRBJ1-2; D gene ambiguous. The CDR3 loop spans 13 amino acids. The V end lost 4 bases, the J end lost 4 bases, and 10 bases lay between the germline ends. Germline V CDR1 and CDR2: LNHDA, SQIVND (reference sequence). CDR3 in amino acids: CASSNQEFYGYTF. DNA of the CDR3: TGTGCCAGTAGTAACCAGGAGTTCTATGGCTACACCTTC.

This clonotype was picked up many times. The chain employs TRBV27 and TRBJ2-4, with TRBD2 identical over 11 bases. Germline CDR1 reads MNHEY; CDR2 reads SMNVEV (reference sequence). The CDR3 runs 17 residues. The J segment lost 0 bases and the V segment lost 6 bases, leaving 7 bases of the junction unmatched. CDR3 sequence: CASSAGTSGLAKNIQYF. For the CDR3, the DNA is TGTGCCAGCAGCGCCGGGACTAGCGGACTAGCCAAAAACATTCAGTACTTC.

The sample holds many counts of this clonotype. The J gene is TRBJ2-1, the V gene TRBV11-2; no reliable D call. The V and J ends lost 1 base and 3 bases respectively, with 1 base between them. Germline CDR1 SGHAT, CDR2 FQNNGV. CDR3 length: 12 residues. CDR3 sequence (DNA): TGTGCCAGCAGCTTAGTCTACAATGAGCAGTTCTTC. Protein product: CASSLVYNEQFF.

With regard to this clonotype: This may come from a read error, since a much larger clone is one base off. The CDR3 DNA is TGTGTCAGCAGCTTTCGCGCCCCATCAACTAATGAAAAACTGTTTTTT. Its protein is CVSSFRAPSTNEKLFF. The rearrangement links TRBV3-1 to TRBJ1-4; no reliable D call. The CDR3 runs to 16 residues. The germline V gene encodes CDR1 LGHDT and CDR2 YNNKEL (reference sequence).

The J gene is TRBJ2-1, the V gene TRBV6-1, with TRBD2 matching over 7 bases. Unmatched junction bases numbered 15, after V lost 6 bases and J lost 7 bases. The CDR3 has 16 amino acids. Germline loops: CDR1 MNHNS, CDR2 SASEGT. CDR3 loop: CASRFNTQGGGNEQFF. The CDR3, as DNA: TGTGCCAGCAGATTTAACACCCAGGGCGGGGGAAATGAGCAGTTCTTC.

CDR3 sequence reads: CASSIKFGPGGTQYF. The CDR3 region has the DNA TGTGCCAGTAGTATAAAATTCGGGCCAGGTGGTACGCAGTATTTT. The chain combines TRBV19 with TRBJ2-3; D not resolved. Germline V lookup: CDR1 LNHDA, CDR2 SQIVND (reference sequence). V was trimmed by 2 bases and J by 8 bases, leaving 17 bases between them. The CDR3 consists of 15 residues.

The chain joins TRBV7-2 to TRBJ1-4, with 7 bases that match TRBD1. J gave up 5 bases and V 0 bases, and 3 bases lay outside the gene matches. The germline V gene has CDR1 SGHTA and CDR2 FQGNSA. The CDR3 has 15 amino acids. Written as DNA, the CDR3 is TGTGCCAGCAGCTTAGCCGGGACAGTGAATGAAAAACTGTTTTTT. Protein product: CASSLAGTVNEKLFF. The full variable domain, rest sourced from reference TRBV7-2 and TRBJ1-4, is GAGVSQSPSNKVTEKGKDVELRCDPISGHTALYWYRQSLGQGLEFLIYFQGNSAPDKSGLPSDRFSAERTGGSVSTLTIQRTQQEDSAVYLCASSLAGTVNEKLFFGSGTQLSVL.

This clonotype was picked up many times. The genes are TRBV10-3 and TRBJ2-1; D perhaps matches TRBD2 (5 bases). The germline V gene has CDR1 ENHRY and CDR2 SYGVKD. CDR3 length: 14 amino acids. V lost 4 bases to trimming and J lost 2 bases, with 9 bases between them. The CDR3: CAISVEGTYNEQFF. In DNA form, the CDR3 reads TGTGCCATCAGTGTTGAGGGAACCTACAATGAGCAGTTCTTC.

This clonotype was observed a few times. This CDR3 is CASSLKEGYEQYV. The CDR3 DNA reads as TGTGCCAGCAGTTTAAAGGAAGGCTACGAGCAGTACGTC. The chain links TRBV12-3 or TRBV12-4 to TRBJ2-7, with D unresolved. The length of the CDR3 is 13 residues. Trimming shortened V by 2 bases and J by 3 bases, and 8 bases separated the two germline ends.

This clonotype was found many times. V is TRBV30 and J is TRBJ1-2, with D uncertain. Germline-derived CDR1 and CDR2 are GTSNPN and SVGIG (reference sequence). The V end was cut by 3 bases, the J end by 0 bases, with 11 bases between. The CDR3 sequence is 14 residues long. CDR3 bases: TGTGCCTGGAGCCTAGGGAGGGCTAACTATGGCTACACCTTC. Its translation is CAWSLGRANYGYTF.

Turning to this clonotype: Since a much larger clone is just one base distant, this may be a read error. The chain employs TRBV19 and TRBJ1-1; no firm D call. Germline V lookup: CDR1 LNHDA, CDR2 SQIVND (reference sequence). This CDR3 has 12 amino acids. The CDR3 sequence is CTSSPTMAEAFF. CDR3 coding DNA: TGTACCAGTAGTCCCACGATGGCTGAAGCTTTCTTT.

This chain connects TRBV20-1 to TRBJ1-2; TRBD1 is a possible D gene (5 bases). This CDR3 has 12 residues. Per the germline V gene, CDR1 is DFQATT and CDR2 is SNEGSKA (reference sequence). Trimming took off 4 bases at V and 9 bases at J, with 15 bases between the two ends. CDR3 DNA: TGCAGTGCTATCCGTCAGGGTAGAAGCTACACCTTC. This translates into CSAIRQGRSYTF.

The chain recombines TRBV18 with TRBJ2-3; the match to TRBD2 covers 11 bases. Per germline, CDR1 KGHSH and CDR2 LQKENI. The CDR3 has 16 residues. The J segment lost 5 bases and the V segment lost 5 bases, leaving 9 bases of the junction unmatched. Here the CDR3 reads CASSTSGGSWEDTQYF. The CDR3 bases are TGTGCCAGCTCAACTAGCGGGGGATCTTGGGAAGATACGCAGTATTTT.

Written as DNA, the CDR3 is TGTGCCAGCAGCCCCACCGGCGGGAGGCGCAATGAGCAGTTCTTC. Protein sequence: CASSPTGGRRNEQFF. This chain joins TRBV3-1 and TRBJ2-1, with TRBD2 identical over 8 bases. The V gene end was trimmed by 4 bases and the J gene end by 6 bases; junction bases not matched to a gene: 8. The CDR3 is made up of 15 amino acids. The germline V gene has CDR1 LGHDT and CDR2 YNNKEL (reference sequence).

This clonotype was observed many times. The gene calls are TRBV5-6 and TRBJ1-2, with D tentatively TRBD1 (6 bases). Germline CDR1 is SGHDT and CDR2 is YYEEEE. Between the trimmed V and J ends, which lost 3 bases and 8 bases, there was a span of 20 bases. This CDR3 comprises 15 residues. The CDR3: CASSSPANRVGGYTF. As DNA, the CDR3 is TGTGCCAGCAGCTCCCCGGCGAACAGGGTTGGGGGCTACACCTTC.

In its sample, this clonotype was seen a few times. V usage is TRBV11-2 and J usage is TRBJ1-2; tentative D call: TRBD1 (5 bases). Germline assignment: CDR1 SGHAT and CDR2 FQNNGV. The CDR3 runs 16 residues. The V gene lost 5 bases and the J gene lost 3 bases, with 19 bases spanning the gap. The CDR3, as DNA: TGTGCCAGCAGCACCCTATCAGGGCAGGCACACTATGGCTACACCTTC. This encodes CASSTLSGQAHYGYTF. The full variable domain, completed using reference TRBV11-2 and TRBJ1-2, is EAGVAQSPRYKIIEKRQSVAFWCNPISGHATLYWYQQILGQGPKLLIQFQNNGVVDDSQLPKDRFSAERLKGVDSTLKIQPAKLEDSAVYLCASSTLSGQAHYGYTFGSGTRLTVV.

The genes are TRBV3-1 and TRBJ2-3, with D maybe TRBD2 (6 bases). The germline V gene has CDR1 LGHDT and CDR2 YNNKEL (reference sequence). CDR3 size: 17 residues. V was trimmed by 3 bases and J by 3 bases, leaving 19 bases between them. The CDR3 loop reads CASSHEEAGQITDTQYF. For the CDR3, the DNA is TGTGCCAGCAGCCATGAAGAAGCGGGTCAGATTACAGATACGCAGTATTTT.

The chain recombines TRBV9 with TRBJ2-7, with D possibly TRBD2 on 6 matching bases. V lost 0 bases and J lost 5, with 12 bases in between. CDR1 SGDLS and CDR2 YYNGEE come from the germline V gene. The length of the CDR3 is 14 residues. The CDR3 loop reads CASSVVGTPHEQYF. The CDR3, as DNA: TGTGCCAGCAGCGTAGTAGGGACTCCTCACGAGCAGTACTTC. The full variable domain, its missing parts supplied by reference TRBV9 and TRBJ2-7, is DSGVTQTPKHLITATGQRVTLRCSPRSGDLSVYWYQQSLDQGLQFLIQYYNGEERAKGNILERFSAQQFPDLHSELNLSSLELGDSALYFCASSVVGTPHEQYFGPGTRLTVT.

This clonotype was recorded many times. In DNA form, the CDR3 reads TGCAGTGCTGACAAACTAGCGGGAGAGGACAATGAGCAGTTCTTC. Amino acids: CSADKLAGEDNEQFF. The genes are TRBV20-1 and TRBJ2-1; the match to TRBD2 covers 11 bases. The CDR3 sequence is 15 residues long. Germline trimming cut 5 bases from V and 5 bases from J; bases unmatched to any gene: 8. The germline gives CDR1 DFQATT, CDR2 SNEGSKA (reference sequence).

This clonotype was observed a handful of times. The CDR3 DNA is TGTGCCAGCAGCTTAGCGTACCCAACAAGAGCCAAAAACATTCAGTACTTC. Its translation is CASSLAYPTRAKNIQYF. The J gene is TRBJ2-4, the V gene TRBV7-9; D gene ambiguous. This CDR3 has 17 amino acids. Germline CDR1 SEHNR, CDR2 FQNEAQ (reference sequence). V shed 0 bases and J shed 0 bases, with 12 bases lying between them.

This clonotype has a count of ten or more. This sequence joins TRBV2 and TRBJ1-2, with D hard to call. This CDR3 region has 12 residues. Trimming left V 6 bases short and J 5 bases short, with 10 bases between. In germline, CDR1 is SNHLY, CDR2 FYNNEI. CDR3 bases: TGTGCCAGCAGCCCAATGGAGTATGGCTACACCTTC. This gives the protein CASSPMEYGYTF.

There are many counts of this clonotype. The V gene is TRBV18, the J gene TRBJ1-4, with D maybe TRBD1 (6 bases). Trimming took 3 bases from V and 0 from J, leaving 8 bases between them. There are 15 residues in the CDR3. Germline CDR1 KGHSH, CDR2 LQKENI. CDR3 DNA sequence: TGTGCCAGCTCACCCACAGGGACAACTAATGAAAAACTGTTTTTT. It is translated as CASSPTGTTNEKLFF.